This section outlines one T cell receptor beta chain sequence together with its context. The V end was cut by 1 base, the J end by 1 base, with 12 bases between. CDR3 size: 15 residues. Looked up from germline, CDR1 is SGHRS and CDR2 is YFSETQ. The data originate from a study of shared clonotypes between healthy human individuals. Profiled with immunoSEQ multiplex PCR; TCRdb holds only in-frame clones, not every one. The sample holds roughly 500,000 clones; about 76% are singletons and the top ten take less than 15%. The source of this sequence is a woman aged 40 to 55 in good health. Some clones in this sample may be carry-over from other donors' samples. The sample taken for sequencing was PBMCs. The chain carries TRBV5-1 and TRBJ2-7; TRBD1 might be the D (6 bases). In DNA form, the CDR3 reads TGCGCCAGCAGCTTGAGGCAGGGGCCATCCTACGAGCAGTACTTC. Translation gives CASSLRQGPSYEQYF.